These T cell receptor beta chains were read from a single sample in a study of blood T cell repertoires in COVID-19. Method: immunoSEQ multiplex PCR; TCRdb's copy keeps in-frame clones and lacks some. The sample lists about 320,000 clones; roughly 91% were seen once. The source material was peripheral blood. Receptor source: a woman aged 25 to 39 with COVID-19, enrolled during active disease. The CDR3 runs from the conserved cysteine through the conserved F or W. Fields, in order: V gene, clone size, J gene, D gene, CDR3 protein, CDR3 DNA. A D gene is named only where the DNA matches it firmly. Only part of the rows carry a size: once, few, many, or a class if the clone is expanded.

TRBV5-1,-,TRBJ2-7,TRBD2,CASSLDGPGGSHEQYF,TGCGCCAGCAGCTTGGACGGACCGGGAGGATCGCACGAGCAGTACTTC
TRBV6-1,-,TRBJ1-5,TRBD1,CASSEARGRGQPQHF,TGTGCCAGCAGTGAAGCAAGGGGGCGCGGGCAGCCCCAGCATTTT
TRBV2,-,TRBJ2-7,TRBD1,CASRRDSSYEQYF,TGTGCCAGCAGGAGGGACAGTTCCTACGAGCAGTACTTC
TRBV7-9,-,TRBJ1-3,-,CASRLNGYSGNTIYF,TGTGCCAGCAGGCTCAACGGTTACTCTGGAAACACCATATATTTT
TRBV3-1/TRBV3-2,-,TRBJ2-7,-,CASSQGLVTYEQYF,TGTGCCAGCAGCCAAGGGTTAGTCACCTACGAGCAGTACTTC
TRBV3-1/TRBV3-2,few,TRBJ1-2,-,CASSLNRNYGYTF,TGTGCCAGCAGCTTGAACAGGAACTATGGCTACACCTTC
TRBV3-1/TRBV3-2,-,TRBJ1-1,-,CASSPSTGRYTEAFF,TGTGCCAGCAGCCCCTCGACAGGCCGATACACTGAAGCTTTCTTT
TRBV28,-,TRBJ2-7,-,CASSLSMADQYF,TGTGCCAGCAGTTTATCAATGGCAGATCAGTACTTC
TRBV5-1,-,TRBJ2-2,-,CASRRVPGSDTGELFF,TGCGCCAGCAGGCGAGTCCCAGGGTCGGACACCGGGGAGCTGTTTTTT
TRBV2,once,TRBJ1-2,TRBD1,CASGGQAVGYTF,TGTGCCAGTGGGGGACAGGCGGTTGGCTACACCTTC
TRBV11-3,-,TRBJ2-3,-,CASSPQRGTDTQYF,TGTGCCAGCAGCCCCCAGAGGGGCACAGATACGCAGTATTTT
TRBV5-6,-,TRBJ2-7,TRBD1,CASSFGGQGAMREYF,TGTGCCAGCAGCTTTGGGGGACAGGGGGCGATGCGCGAGTACTTC
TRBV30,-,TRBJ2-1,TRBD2,CAWQTSGDTYNEQFF,TGTGCCTGGCAGACTAGCGGGGATACCTACAATGAGCAGTTCTTC
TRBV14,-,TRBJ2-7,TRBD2,CASSQGRGAYEQYF,TGTGCCAGCAGCCAGGGGCGGGGGGCCTACGAGCAGTACTTC
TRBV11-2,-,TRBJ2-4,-,CASSWGTYPDVQYF,TGTGCCAGCAGCTGGGGGACATACCCAGACGTTCAGTACTTC
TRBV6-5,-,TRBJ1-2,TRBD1,CASRKPGQGPRYTF,TGTGCCAGCAGAAAACCAGGACAGGGGCCCCGCTACACCTTC
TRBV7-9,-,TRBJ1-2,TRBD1,CASTFRGLGYTF,TGTGCCAGCACCTTCAGGGGGCTTGGCTACACCTTC
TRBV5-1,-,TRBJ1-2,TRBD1,CASSPGQGLYGYTF,TGCGCCAGCAGCCCCGGACAGGGCCTCTATGGCTACACCTTC
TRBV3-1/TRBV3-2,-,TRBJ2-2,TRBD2,CASSPGLAGTHTGELFF,TGTGCCAGCAGCCCGGGACTAGCGGGGACCCACACCGGGGAGCTGTTTTTT
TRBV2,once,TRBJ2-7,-,CASSVQGGLNEQYF,TGTGCCAGCAGTGTACAGGGTGGGCTGAACGAGCAGTACTTC
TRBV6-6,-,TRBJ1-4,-,CASTYGQEGKLFF,TGTGCCAGCACCTACGGGCAGGAGGGAAAACTGTTTTTT
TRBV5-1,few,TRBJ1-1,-,CASRKGYTEAFF,TGCGCCAGCAGGAAGGGGTACACTGAAGCTTTCTTT
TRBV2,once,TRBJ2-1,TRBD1,CATTGGTNNEQFF,TGTGCCACTACAGGGGGTACAAACAATGAGCAGTTCTTC
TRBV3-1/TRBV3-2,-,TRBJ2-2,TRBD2,CASSHLGLAVTGELFF,TGTGCCAGCAGCCATTTGGGACTAGCGGTCACCGGGGAGCTGTTTTTT
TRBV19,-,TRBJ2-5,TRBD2,CASRRTSVEMETQYF,TGTGCCAGTAGGAGGACTAGCGTGGAAATGGAGACCCAGTACTTC
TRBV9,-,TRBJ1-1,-,CASSVGRAGPMGYYF,TGTGCCAGCAGCGTAGGACGGGCAGGGCCGATGGGATATTACTTT
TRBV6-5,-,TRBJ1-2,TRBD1,CASSTFGTANYGYTF,TGTGCCAGCAGTACTTTCGGGACAGCTAACTATGGCTACACCTTC
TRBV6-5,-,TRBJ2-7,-,CASSYYGSYEQYF,TGTGCCAGCAGTTATTACGGCTCCTACGAGCAGTACTTC
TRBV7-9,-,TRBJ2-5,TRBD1,CASTPQVGQGNEETQYF,TGTGCCAGCACGCCCCAAGTGGGACAGGGGAATGAAGAGACCCAGTACTTC
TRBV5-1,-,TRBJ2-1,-,CASSPPSPGRNEQFF,TGCGCCAGCAGCCCCCCCTCCCCAGGTCGAAATGAGCAGTTCTTC
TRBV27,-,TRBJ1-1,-,CASSQNGHLGPEAFF,TGTGCCAGCAGTCAAAATGGACATCTGGGGCCTGAAGCTTTCTTT
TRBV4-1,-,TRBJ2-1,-,CASSQAENWNEQFF,TGCGCCAGCAGCCAAGCGGAGAATTGGAATGAGCAGTTCTTC
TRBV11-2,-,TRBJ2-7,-,CASSFGPRGSYEQYF,TGTGCCAGCAGCTTTGGGCCTAGGGGGTCCTACGAGCAGTACTTC
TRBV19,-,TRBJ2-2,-,CASSLSVSANTGELFF,TGTGCCAGTAGTCTTTCAGTCTCAGCGAACACCGGGGAGCTGTTTTTT
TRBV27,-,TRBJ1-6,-,CASTAGPNSPLHF,TGTGCCAGCACGGCAGGGCCAAATTCACCCCTCCACTTT
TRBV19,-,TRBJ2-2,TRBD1,CASSTTGVRTGELFF,TGTGCCAGTAGTACTACAGGGGTGAGAACCGGGGAGCTGTTTTTT
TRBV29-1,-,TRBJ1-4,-,CSVDTGLPDTLFF,TGCAGCGTTGATACGGGACTCCCAGATACACTGTTTTTT
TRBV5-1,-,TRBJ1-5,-,CASSHQDSNQPQHF,TGCGCCAGCAGCCATCAGGATAGCAATCAGCCCCAGCATTTT
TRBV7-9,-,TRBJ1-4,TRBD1,CASSLGQGGNEKLFF,TGTGCCAGCAGCTTAGGACAGGGGGGGAATGAAAAACTGTTTTTT
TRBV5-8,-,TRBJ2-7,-,CASSPGLYEQYF,TGTGCCAGCAGCCCGGGACTCTACGAGCAGTACTTC
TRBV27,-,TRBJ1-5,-,CASSLSFPNQPQHF,TGTGCCAGCAGTTTGAGCTTTCCCAATCAGCCCCAGCATTTT
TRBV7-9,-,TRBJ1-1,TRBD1,CASSRGGTVLNTEAFF,TGTGCCAGCAGTCGCGGCGGGACAGTTTTGAACACTGAAGCTTTCTTT
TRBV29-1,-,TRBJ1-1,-,CSAGQKLNTEAFF,TGCAGCGCCGGACAGAAGTTGAACACTGAAGCTTTCTTT
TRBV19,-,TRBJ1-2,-,CASSIDRLANYGYTF,TGTGCCAGTAGTATAGATCGACTGGCCAACTATGGCTACACCTTC
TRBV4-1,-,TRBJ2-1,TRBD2,CASSHLAGGSYNEQFF,TGCGCCAGCAGCCATTTAGCGGGTGGCTCCTACAATGAGCAGTTCTTC
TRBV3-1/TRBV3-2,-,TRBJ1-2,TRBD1,CASSRSGQGMRGYTF,TGTGCCAGCAGCCGATCGGGACAGGGGATGCGCGGCTACACCTTC
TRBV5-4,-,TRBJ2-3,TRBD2,CASSLYLAGPGDTQYF,TGTGCCAGCAGCTTGTACCTAGCGGGGCCCGGGGATACGCAGTATTTT
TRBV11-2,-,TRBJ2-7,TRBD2,CASSLAGGGTYEQYF,TGTGCCAGCAGCCTGGCGGGCGGGGGTACCTACGAGCAGTACTTC
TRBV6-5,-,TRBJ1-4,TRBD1,CASSYGSGGEKLFF,TGTGCCAGCAGTTACGGGTCAGGGGGGGAAAAACTGTTTTTT
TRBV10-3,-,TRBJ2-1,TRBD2,CAISEGLAAGNEQFF,TGTGCCATCAGTGAGGGACTAGCGGCTGGCAATGAGCAGTTCTTC
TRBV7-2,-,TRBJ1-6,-,CASSPWGVSNNSPLHF,TGTGCCAGCAGCCCTTGGGGGGTGTCTAATAATTCACCCCTCCACTTT
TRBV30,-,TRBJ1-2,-,CASEMGNRVGYGYTF,TGTGCTTCGGAGATGGGGAACAGGGTGGGCTATGGCTACACCTTC